The clone carrying this T cell receptor beta chain was recorded once. Clinicians diagnosed patients from clinical symptoms, serum thyroxine and TRAb, thyroid ultrasound and orbital computed tomography. Amplification of TCR beta CDR3 regions used RNA as the template. First-round RT-PCR of the TCR CDR3 relied on the HTBI primer set. TCRdb re-derived calls from the multiplex PCR reads in MiXCR, one entry per CDR3 protein. Of 450,000 to 700,000 distinct CDR3 sequences listed, roughly 46% are singletons. The CDR3 runs 13 residues. Trimming took 3 bases from V and 6 from J, leaving 12 bases between them. Germline V gene sequence: CDR1 SGDLS, CDR2 YYNGEE. These data originate in a study of T cells in Graves' hyperthyroidism and ophthalmopathy.

The sequence derives from an adult woman with Graves' disease, either hyperthyroidism or ophthalmopathy (not recorded which). The sample taken for sequencing was peripheral blood or thyroid tissue (not recorded which). The rearrangement uses TRBV9 and TRBJ1-1; D is unresolved. The CDR3 coding sequence is TGTGCCAGCAGCGGCTCCTGGGGTTCTGAAGCTTTCTTT. Translation gives CASSGSWGSEAFF.